The 22 T cell receptor beta chains below come from one sample, sequenced in a study of early T cells in non-severe SARS-CoV-2 infection (dated by TCRdb to the early 2020s). Library prep was done by 5' RACE. Sequenced on a NextSeq 500. TCRdb's own reprocessing of the public reads used fastp at Q25 and MiXCR and kept productive beta chains. Entries are consolidated by CDR3 protein sequence, retaining the most common genes and DNA. In this sample the table shows around 99,000 distinct CDR3 sequences, around 10% of which occur a single time. The top ten constitute about 7.6% of the sample. Sequences were obtained from whole blood. Receptors were obtained from an adult who was a healthcare worker with PCR-confirmed SARS-CoV-2 infection or an uninfected control (not recorded which).

The J gene is TRBJ1-2, the V gene TRBV9; weak D call: TRBD1 (6 bases). Trimming stripped 0 bases from V and 3 bases from J, with 15 bases between. CDR1 is SGDLS and CDR2 is YYNGEE in the germline V gene. This CDR3 is built from 16 residues. In DNA, the CDR3 is TGTGCCAGCAGCGTAGACCCCACAGGGCTCCACTATGGCTACACCTTC. It translates to CASSVDPTGLHYGYTF.

V gene TRBV7-8 combines with J gene TRBJ2-2, with a tentative D call TRBD2 (6 bases). Deletions cut 0 bases from V and 8 bases from J, with 19 bases between. Per the germline V gene, CDR1 is SGHVS and CDR2 is FQNEAQ. The CDR3 is 17 residues long. The DNA for the CDR3 is TGTGCCAGCAGCTTAGCGATGGCGGGACCATGGGCAGGGGAGCTGTTTTTT. Translation: CASSLAMAGPWAGELFF.

This clonotype was counted ten times or more. The gene calls are TRBV6-5 and TRBJ2-7, with 11 nucleotides matching TRBD2. Per germline, CDR1 MNHEY and CDR2 SVGAGI. The V segment lost 4 bases and the J segment 7 bases; nucleotides outside the gene matches: 6. The CDR3 totals 14 residues. Here the CDR3 reads CASSLAGGPWEQYF. The CDR3 DNA reads TGTGCCAGCAGTTTAGCGGGAGGGCCCTGGGAGCAGTACTTC.

This clonotype came up a few times. CDR3 nucleotides: TGTGCCAGCTCACCGGGGACAGATCAGCCCCAGCATTTT. The encoded protein is CASSPGTDQPQHF. This chain connects TRBV18 to TRBJ1-5; 7 bases agree with TRBD1. Germline V gene data show CDR1 as KGHSH and CDR2 as LQKENI. The CDR3 loop spans 13 amino acids. The junction had 1 base not matched to a gene; V was cut back by 3 bases and J by 5 bases.

This sequence joins TRBV7-2 and TRBJ2-5, with TRBD1 identical over 9 bases. With V trimmed by 4 bases and J by 5 bases, 5 bases remained unmatched. Germline V gene lookup returns CDR1 SGHTA and CDR2 FQGNSA. The CDR3 is 14 residues long. Here the CDR3 DNA reads TGTGCCAGCAGCTCAGGACAGGGGCCGGAGACCCAGTACTTC. Protein product: CASSSGQGPETQYF.

The chain has TRBV5-1 and TRBJ2-3; 8 bases line up with TRBD1. Losses at the gene ends were 0 bases for V and 2 bases for J; bases not matched to a gene: 11. Germline lookup yields CDR1 SGHRS and CDR2 YFSETQ. The CDR3 is 18 amino acids. CDR3 bases: TGCGCCAGCAGCTTGGCCGGAGCACTGGGACAGGTCACAGATACGCAGTATTTT. This sequence encodes CASSLAGALGQVTDTQYF.

This clonotype was found a few times. V is TRBV6-5 and J is TRBJ1-1, with D uncertain. CDR1 and CDR2 from the germline V gene are MNHEY and SVGAGI. Trimming removed 0 bases at V and 6 bases at J, with 11 bases between. The CDR3 is 14 amino acids. For the CDR3, the DNA is TGTGCCAGCAGTTACTCGTCTGCCCGACCTGAAGCTTTCTTT. Protein sequence: CASSYSSARPEAFF.

The J gene is TRBJ2-3, the V gene TRBV30; either TRBD1 or TRBD2 may fit D (5 bases each). The CDR3 is 13 residues long. CDR1 and CDR2 from the germline V gene are GTSNPN and SVGIG (reference sequence). The V end was cut by 1 base, the J end by 6 bases, with 11 bases between. The CDR3: CAWSGKGTDTQYF. CDR3 coding DNA: TGTGCCTGGAGTGGGAAGGGGACCGATACGCAGTATTTT.

There are a few counts of this clonotype. CDR3 amino acids: CASSREGPNTEAFF. The DNA for the CDR3 is TGTGCCAGCAGCCGAGAGGGTCCCAACACTGAAGCTTTCTTT. This chain connects TRBV3-1 to TRBJ1-1; D remains ambiguous. Trimming removed 4 bases from V and 2 bases from J, with 11 bases in between. There are 14 residues in the CDR3. CDR1 and CDR2 (germline): LGHDT, YNNKEL (reference sequence).

This clonotype was recorded at least ten times. This chain links TRBV20-1 with TRBJ2-7; D might be TRBD1 (5 bases). This CDR3 has 13 amino acids. Germline V gene lookup returns CDR1 DFQATT and CDR2 SNEGSKA (reference sequence). The V and J ends lost 3 bases and 3 bases respectively, with 12 bases between them. The DNA of the CDR3 is TGCAGTGCTAGTGAGGACACTATCTACGAGCAGTACTTC. It translates to CSASEDTIYEQYF.

The chain employs TRBV29-1 and TRBJ2-7, with 7 bases identical to TRBD1. V trimming: 4 bases; J trimming: 2 bases; junction bases outside the gene matches: 2. The CDR3 length is 12 residues. Germline V gene data show CDR1 as SQVTM and CDR2 as ANQGSEA. In DNA form, the CDR3 reads TGCAGCGTTGGCGACAGGGCCTACGAGCAGTACTTC. Translated: CSVGDRAYEQYF.

This clonotype was seen repeatedly, ten times or more. The CDR3 nucleotides are TGCGCCAGCGCAGGGGGCGGCTATGAGCAGTTCTTC. Translating gives CASAGGGYEQFF. This rearrangement joins TRBV10-2 to TRBJ2-1; 8 bases match TRBD1. Germline V gene data show CDR1 as WSHSY and CDR2 as SAAADI. The V segment lost 8 bases and the J segment 8 bases; nucleotides outside the gene matches: 5. CDR3 length: 12 residues.

This clonotype was counted at least ten times. V gene TRBV4-1 combines with J gene TRBJ2-7, with 7 bases aligning to TRBD1. The CDR3 is made up of 17 amino acids. The ends lost 1 base at V and 5 bases at J; junction bases unmatched: 14. The germline V gene encodes CDR1 MGHRA and CDR2 YSYEKL. CDR3 loop: CASSQGPQSGGINEQYF. CDR3 nucleotides: TGCGCCAGCAGCCAAGGCCCCCAGTCAGGGGGTATTAACGAGCAGTACTTC.

This clonotype was seen repeatedly, ten times or more. The J gene is TRBJ2-4, the V gene TRBV12-3 or TRBV12-4; 7 bases align to TRBD1. The CDR3 consists of 14 residues. Trimming took 1 base from V and 8 from J; bases not matched to a gene: 5. The CDR3 here is CASSLVHRGDIQYF. Here the CDR3 DNA reads TGTGCCAGCAGTTTAGTGCACAGGGGAGACATTCAGTACTTC.

This clonotype was seen only a few times. The rearrangement uses TRBV7-9 and TRBJ2-7, with no clear D. This CDR3 contains 13 residues. Trimming took off 5 bases at V and 2 bases at J, with 10 bases between the two ends. Germline V lookup: CDR1 SEHNR, CDR2 FQNEAQ (reference sequence). The CDR3, as DNA: TGTGCCAGCAGCCGAACAGAGGCCTACGAGCAGTACTTC. Translated: CASSRTEAYEQYF.

The genes are TRBV3-1 and TRBJ2-7, with a weak D call TRBD2 (6 bases). V was trimmed by 3 bases and J by 7 bases, leaving 13 bases between them. The CDR3 contains 13 residues. Looked up from germline, CDR1 is LGHDT and CDR2 is YNNKEL (reference sequence). The CDR3 loop is CASSQNWSGEQYF. DNA of the CDR3: TGTGCCAGCAGCCAGAATTGGAGCGGGGAGCAGTACTTC.

V gene TRBV6-6 combines with J gene TRBJ2-1, with a weak D call TRBD1 (5 bases). The CDR3 totals 16 residues. Germline CDR1 is MNHNY and CDR2 is SVGAGI (reference sequence). The V end lost 6 bases, the J end lost 0 bases, and 15 bases lay between the germline ends. The CDR3, as DNA: TGTGCCAGCAGGCCCCCGACAGACGTCTCCTACAATGAGCAGTTCTTC. This gives the protein CASRPPTDVSYNEQFF.

This clonotype was seen more than once but under ten times. V usage is TRBV6-5 and J usage is TRBJ1-1, with D hard to call. V lost 5 bases, J lost 6 bases, and 13 bases lay in between. The CDR3 extends over 13 amino acids. Germline CDR1 and CDR2: MNHEY and SVGAGI. CDR3 sequence (DNA): TGTGCCAGCAGTACGACGGCCGGATCTGAAGCTTTCTTT. This translates into CASSTTAGSEAFF.

V gene TRBV7-9 combines with J gene TRBJ1-5; D gene uncertain. The CDR3 loop spans 12 amino acids. V was shortened by 4 bases and J by 6 bases, with 7 bases between the two germline ends. Germline CDR1 SEHNR, CDR2 FQNEAQ (reference sequence). CDR3 nucleotides: TGTGCCAGCAGCTGGAAAGGTCAGCCCCAGCATTTT. Protein sequence: CASSWKGQPQHF.

There are a few counts of this clonotype. The chain is built from TRBV29-1 and TRBJ2-1, with D perhaps TRBD2 (6 bases). V shed 7 bases and J shed 8 bases, with 18 bases lying between them. Germline CDR1 reads SQVTM; CDR2 reads ANQGSEA. The CDR3 is 13 amino acids. As DNA, the CDR3 is TGCAGCGGACGACTTATAAGGGAGGATGAGCAGTTCTTC. This translates into CSGRLIREDEQFF.

The chain recombines TRBV28 with TRBJ2-5, with no clear D. Germline V gives CDR1 MDHEN, CDR2 SYDVKM. V was trimmed by 5 bases and J by 1 base, leaving 14 bases between them. CDR3 length: 15 amino acids. The CDR3 DNA follows: TGTGCCAGCAGTCCCGGAAAATGGGGCCAAGAGACCCAGTACTTC. Protein sequence: CASSPGKWGQETQYF.

This sequence joins TRBV9 and TRBJ1-4; 9 bases agree with TRBD1. This CDR3 contains 16 residues. The ends lost 0 bases at V and 7 bases at J; junction bases unmatched: 7. Germline V gives CDR1 SGDLS, CDR2 YYNGEE. The CDR3 bases are TGTGCCAGCAGCGTAGGTAACGGACAGGGGAGTGAAAAACTGTTTTTT. Translating it yields CASSVGNGQGSEKLFF.